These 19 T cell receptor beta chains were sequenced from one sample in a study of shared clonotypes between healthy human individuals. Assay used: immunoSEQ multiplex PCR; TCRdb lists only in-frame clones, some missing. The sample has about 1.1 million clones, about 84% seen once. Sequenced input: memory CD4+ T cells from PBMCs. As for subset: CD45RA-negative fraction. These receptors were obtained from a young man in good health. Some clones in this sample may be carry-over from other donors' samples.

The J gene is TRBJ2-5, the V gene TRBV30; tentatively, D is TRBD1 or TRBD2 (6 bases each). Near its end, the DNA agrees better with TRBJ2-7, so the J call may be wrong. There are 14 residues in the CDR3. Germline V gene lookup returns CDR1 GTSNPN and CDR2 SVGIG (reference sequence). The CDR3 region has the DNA TGTGCCTGGAGTGCGGGGGCGGGTTCCTACGAGCAGTACTTC. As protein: CAWSAGAGSYEQYF.

The CDR3 sequence: CASTWEIWIANNEQFF. The CDR3 DNA reads TGCGCCAGCACCTGGGAGATTTGGATAGCGAACAATGAGCAGTTCTTC. The rearrangement uses TRBV4-1 and TRBJ2-1, with a possible D match to TRBD2 (5 bases). V lost 7 bases to trimming and J lost 5 bases, with 21 bases between them. The CDR3 has 16 amino acids. CDR1 MGHRA and CDR2 YSYEKL come from the germline V gene.

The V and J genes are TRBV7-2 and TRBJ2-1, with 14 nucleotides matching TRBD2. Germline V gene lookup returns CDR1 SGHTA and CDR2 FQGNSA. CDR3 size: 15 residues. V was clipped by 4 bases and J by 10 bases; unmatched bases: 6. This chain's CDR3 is CASSSMTSGRVEQFF. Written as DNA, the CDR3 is TGTGCCAGCAGCTCGATGACTAGCGGGAGGGTGGAGCAGTTCTTC.

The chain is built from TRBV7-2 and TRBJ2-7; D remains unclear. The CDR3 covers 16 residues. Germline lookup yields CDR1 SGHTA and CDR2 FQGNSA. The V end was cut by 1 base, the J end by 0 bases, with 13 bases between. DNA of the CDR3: TGTGCCAGCAGCTTAGGGGCCAGCCTCCTCTCCTACGAGCAGTACTTC. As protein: CASSLGASLLSYEQYF.

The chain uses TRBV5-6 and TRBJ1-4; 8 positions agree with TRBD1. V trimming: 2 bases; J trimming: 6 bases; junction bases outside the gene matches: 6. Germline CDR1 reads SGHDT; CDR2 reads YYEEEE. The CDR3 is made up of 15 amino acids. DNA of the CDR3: TGTGCCAGCAGCTTACGGACAGGGTGGGATGAAAAACTGTTTTTT. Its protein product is CASSLRTGWDEKLFF.

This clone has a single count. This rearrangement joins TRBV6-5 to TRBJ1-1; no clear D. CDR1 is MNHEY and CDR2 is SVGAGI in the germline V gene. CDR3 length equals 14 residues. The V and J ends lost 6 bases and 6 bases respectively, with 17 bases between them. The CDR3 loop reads CASRDGLPWAEAFF. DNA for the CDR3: TGTGCCAGCAGGGACGGCCTCCCGTGGGCTGAAGCTTTCTTT.

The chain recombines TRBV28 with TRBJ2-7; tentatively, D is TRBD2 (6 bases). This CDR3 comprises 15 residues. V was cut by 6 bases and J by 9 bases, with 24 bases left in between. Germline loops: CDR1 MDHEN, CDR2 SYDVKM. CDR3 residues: CASRELGTDGWGQYF. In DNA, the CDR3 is TGTGCCAGCAGGGAGCTCGGGACTGACGGTTGGGGGCAGTACTTC.

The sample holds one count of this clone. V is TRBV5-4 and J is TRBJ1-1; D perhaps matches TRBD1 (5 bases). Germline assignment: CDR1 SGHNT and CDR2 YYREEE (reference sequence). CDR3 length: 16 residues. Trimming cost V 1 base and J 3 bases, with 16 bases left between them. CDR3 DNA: TGTGCCAGCAGCTTGTTCGGTTGGGGGAGGGACACTGAAGCTTTCTTT. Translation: CASSLFGWGRDTEAFF. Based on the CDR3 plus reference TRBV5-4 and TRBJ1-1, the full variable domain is ETGVTQSPTHLIKTRGQQVTLRCSSQSGHNTVSWYQQALGQGPQFIFQYYREEENGRGNFPPRFSGLQFPNYSSELNVNALELDDSALYLCASSLFGWGRDTEAFFGQGTRLTVV.

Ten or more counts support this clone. DNA of the CDR3: TGCGCCAGCAGCCTTAGCGGTCCTAGCACAGATACGCAGTATTTT. Translated: CASSLSGPSTDTQYF. The J gene is TRBJ2-3, the V gene TRBV4-1, with TRBD2 as a possible D gene (6 bases). In germline, CDR1 is MGHRA, CDR2 YSYEKL. The CDR3 is 15 residues long. V lost 4 bases and J lost 0, with 11 bases in between.

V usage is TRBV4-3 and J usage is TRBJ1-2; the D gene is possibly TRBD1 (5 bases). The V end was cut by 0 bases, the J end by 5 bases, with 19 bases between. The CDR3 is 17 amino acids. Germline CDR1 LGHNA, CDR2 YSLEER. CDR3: CASSQDSREDSPYGYTF. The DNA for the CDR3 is TGCGCCAGCAGCCAAGATTCACGAGAAGACAGCCCTTATGGCTACACCTTC.

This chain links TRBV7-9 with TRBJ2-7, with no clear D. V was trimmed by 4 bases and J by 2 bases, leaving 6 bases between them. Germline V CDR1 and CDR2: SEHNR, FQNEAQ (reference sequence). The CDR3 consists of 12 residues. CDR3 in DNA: TGTGCCAGCAGCTGGCAGACCTACGAGCAGTACTTC. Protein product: CASSWQTYEQYF.

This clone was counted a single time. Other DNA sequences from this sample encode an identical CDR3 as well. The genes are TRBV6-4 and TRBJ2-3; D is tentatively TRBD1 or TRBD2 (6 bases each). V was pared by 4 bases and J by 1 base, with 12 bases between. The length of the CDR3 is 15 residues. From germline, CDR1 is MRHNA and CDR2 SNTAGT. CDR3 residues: CASSVGGRGTDTQYF. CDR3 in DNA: TGTGCCAGCAGTGTAGGGGGGCGCGGCACAGATACGCAGTATTTT.

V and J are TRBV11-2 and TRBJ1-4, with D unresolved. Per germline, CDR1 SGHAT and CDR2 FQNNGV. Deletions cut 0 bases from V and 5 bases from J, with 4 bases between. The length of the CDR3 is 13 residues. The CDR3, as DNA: TGTGCCAGCAGCTTAGATGGGAATGAAAAACTGTTTTTT. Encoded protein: CASSLDGNEKLFF.

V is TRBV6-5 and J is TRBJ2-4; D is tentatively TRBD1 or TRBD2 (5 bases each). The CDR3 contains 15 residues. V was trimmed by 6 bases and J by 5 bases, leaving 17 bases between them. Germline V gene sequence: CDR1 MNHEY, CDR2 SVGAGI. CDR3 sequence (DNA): TGTGCCAGCAGCCCCACGGGACGAACCCAAAACATTCAGTACTTC. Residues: CASSPTGRTQNIQYF.

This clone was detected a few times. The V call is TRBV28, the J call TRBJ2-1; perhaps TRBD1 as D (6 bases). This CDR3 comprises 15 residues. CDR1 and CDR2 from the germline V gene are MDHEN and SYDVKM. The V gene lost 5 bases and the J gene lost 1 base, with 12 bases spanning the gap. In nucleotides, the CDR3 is TGTGCCAGCAGTGCACAGGGTTATTCCTACAATGAGCAGTTCTTC. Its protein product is CASSAQGYSYNEQFF.

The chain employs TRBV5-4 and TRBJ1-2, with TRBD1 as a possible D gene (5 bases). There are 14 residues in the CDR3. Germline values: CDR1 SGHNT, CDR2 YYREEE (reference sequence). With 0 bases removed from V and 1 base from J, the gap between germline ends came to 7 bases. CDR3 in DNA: TGTGCCAGCAGCTTGGGGGGGGTTAACTATGGCTACACCTTC. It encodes CASSLGGVNYGYTF.

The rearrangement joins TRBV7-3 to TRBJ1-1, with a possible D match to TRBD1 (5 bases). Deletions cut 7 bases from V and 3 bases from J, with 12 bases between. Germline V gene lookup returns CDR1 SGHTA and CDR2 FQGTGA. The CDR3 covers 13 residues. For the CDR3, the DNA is TGTGCCAGCAAAAGGGGTTTCGACACTGAAGCTTTCTTT. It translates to CASKRGFDTEAFF.

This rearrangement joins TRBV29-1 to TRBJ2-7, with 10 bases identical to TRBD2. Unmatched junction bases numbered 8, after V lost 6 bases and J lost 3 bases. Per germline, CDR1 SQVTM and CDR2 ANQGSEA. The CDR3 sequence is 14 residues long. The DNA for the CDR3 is TGCAGCGTCATCTCTAGCGGGAGTATCTACGAGCAGTACTTC. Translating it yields CSVISSGSIYEQYF.

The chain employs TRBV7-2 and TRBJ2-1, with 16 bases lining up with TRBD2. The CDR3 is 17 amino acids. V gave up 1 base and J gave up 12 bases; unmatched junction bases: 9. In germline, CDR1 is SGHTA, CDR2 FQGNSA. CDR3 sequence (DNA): TGTGCCAGCAGCTTAGAGTCCGGGACTAGCGGGAGGGCTAGGCAGTTCTTC. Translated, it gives CASSLESGTSGRARQFF.